Below, 25 T cell receptor beta chains from the same sample are listed, as sequenced in a study of T cells after yellow fever vaccination. One entry per CDR3 protein, called by TCRdb with MiXCR from the 5' RACE reads. The sample yields around 600,000 distinct CDR3 sequences, more than 9% seen once. Sample: PBMCs, taken on the day of the yellow fever booster vaccination. These receptors all come from a man aged 25-45 years who received the YFV17D yellow fever vaccine.

The chain joins TRBV12-3 or TRBV12-4 to TRBJ1-3; possibly TRBD1 for D (5 bases). The CDR3 extends over 15 amino acids. Deletions cut 7 bases from V and 4 bases from J, with 17 bases between. The CDR3 region has the DNA TGTGCCAGCACCCCCTCGGACACTCTCGGAAACACCATATATTTT. This encodes CASTPSDTLGNTIYF.

The chain carries TRBV6-2 or TRBV6-3 and TRBJ2-1; D remains ambiguous. Germline V gives CDR1 MNHEY, CDR2 SVGEGT. This CDR3 region has 11 residues. V was cut by 1 base and J by 10 bases, with 5 bases left in between. CDR3 amino acids: CASSYFAEQFF. In DNA form, the CDR3 reads TGTGCCAGCAGTTACTTCGCAGAGCAGTTCTTC.

This clonotype was observed a handful of times. The rearrangement links TRBV11-2 to TRBJ2-1, with D possibly being TRBD2 (6 bases). The CDR3 is 18 residues long. V lost 4 bases to trimming and J lost 4 bases, with 23 bases between them. Germline-derived CDR1 and CDR2 are SGHAT and FQNNGV. The CDR3 reads CASSSTWVGGTLYNEQFF. The CDR3 coding sequence is TGTGCCAGCAGCTCAACTTGGGTGGGAGGAACGTTGTACAATGAGCAGTTCTTC.

In this sample, this clonotype turned up a few times. This rearrangement joins TRBV25-1 to TRBJ1-2, with D perhaps matching TRBD1 (5 bases). V lost 3 bases to trimming and J lost 8 bases, with 16 bases between them. The CDR3 loop spans 14 amino acids. Germline V lookup: CDR1 MGHDK, CDR2 SYGVNS. The CDR3 DNA reads TGTGCCAGCAGTGATCCAACCAGGGACCCCGGCTACACCTTC. It is translated as CASSDPTRDPGYTF.

V is TRBV27 and J is TRBJ1-4, with D unresolved. Germline V gene data show CDR1 as MNHEY and CDR2 as SMNVEV (reference sequence). This CDR3 region has 14 residues. V lost 2 bases and J 7 bases, leaving 11 bases between the germline ends. The CDR3 nucleotides read TGTGCCAGCAGTTTAAGAGGGTCGGTTGAAAAACTGTTTTTT. Protein sequence: CASSLRGSVEKLFF.

This chain uses TRBV20-1 with TRBJ2-1, with unresolved D. CDR3 length: 9 residues. Per germline, CDR1 DFQATT and CDR2 SNEGSKA (reference sequence). The ends were cut back, 4 bases at V and 10 bases at J, with 5 bases in the middle. CDR3 in amino acids: CSATWEQFF. The CDR3 DNA reads as TGCAGTGCTACCTGGGAGCAGTTCTTC.

This clonotype was counted many times. The chain is built from TRBV19 and TRBJ2-3, with D unresolved. In germline, CDR1 is LNHDA, CDR2 SQIVND (reference sequence). V lost 10 bases and J 6 bases, leaving 11 bases between the germline ends. This CDR3 has 11 amino acids. DNA of the CDR3: TGTGCCACCCGGTGGGTGGATACGCAGTATTTT. Translated: CATRWVDTQYF. Full variable domain (remainder filled in from reference TRBV19 and TRBJ2-3): DGGITQSPKYLFRKEGQNVTLSCEQNLNHDAMYWYRQDPGQGLRLIYYSQIVNDFQKGDIAEGYSVSREKKESFPLTVTSAQKNPTAFYLCATRWVDTQYFGPGTRLTVL.

The rearrangement uses TRBV29-1 and TRBJ1-1; D possibly corresponds to TRBD1 (5 bases). CDR3 length equals 13 residues. Germline lookup yields CDR1 SQVTM and CDR2 ANQGSEA. Trimming stripped 8 bases from V and 5 bases from J, with 18 bases between. The CDR3 sequence is CSTEQELGTEAFF. For the CDR3, the DNA is TGCAGCACCGAACAGGAACTCGGAACTGAAGCTTTCTTT.

This clonotype was picked up a small number of times. The V call is TRBV14, the J call TRBJ2-3; weak D call: TRBD1 (6 bases). The CDR3 is made up of 15 amino acids. CDR1 is SGHDN, CDR2 FVKESK, per germline. The ends were cut back, 5 bases at V and 1 base at J, with 13 bases in the middle. The DNA for the CDR3 is TGTGCCAGCAGCGCCTGGGGGCGAGGCACAGATACGCAGTATTTT. It is translated as CASSAWGRGTDTQYF.

This clonotype was counted a few times. The rearrangement uses TRBV30 and TRBJ2-7; D is possibly TRBD1 or TRBD2 (5 bases each). Trimming left V 0 bases short and J 3 bases short, with 9 bases between. The germline CDR1 and CDR2 sequences are GTSNPN and SVGIG (reference sequence). The CDR3 extends over 13 amino acids. Here the CDR3 DNA reads TGTGCCTGGAGTGTTGGGGACGGCTACGAGCAGTACTTC. Translating it yields CAWSVGDGYEQYF.

In this sample, this clonotype turned up a few times. The gene calls are TRBV7-8 and TRBJ2-5; TRBD1 might be the D (7 bases). Germline CDR1 and CDR2: SGHVS and FQNEAQ. Trimming shortened V by 5 bases and J by 3 bases, and 19 bases separated the two germline ends. The CDR3 totals 16 residues. CDR3 sequence reads: CASSGVTGRKEETQYF. DNA for the CDR3: TGTGCCAGCAGCGGGGTGACAGGGAGGAAGGAAGAGACCCAGTACTTC. The complete variable domain, with remaining parts taken from reference TRBV7-8 and TRBJ2-5, reads GAGVSQSPRYKVAKRGQDVALRCDPISGHVSLFWYQQALGQGPEFLTYFQNEAQLDKSGLPSDRFFAERPEGSVSTLKIQRTQQEDSAVYLCASSGVTGRKEETQYFGPGTRLLVL.

This clonotype was recorded a few times. The chain joins TRBV10-3 to TRBJ2-5; possible D gene TRBD2, 6 bases. This CDR3 has 14 residues. CDR1 is ENHRY and CDR2 is SYGVKD in the germline V gene. The V end was cut by 6 bases, the J end by 5 bases, with 16 bases between. CDR3: CAIRVEGRRETQYF. CDR3 sequence (DNA): TGTGCCATCAGGGTCGAAGGGAGGAGGGAGACCCAGTACTTC.

This clonotype was counted at least ten times. CDR3 bases: TGCGCCAGCAGCCTGGGACTAGCGGACTACAATGAGCAGTTCTTC. This encodes CASSLGLADYNEQFF. The chain employs TRBV5-1 and TRBJ2-1; 11 bases agree with TRBD2. The J segment lost 3 bases and the V segment lost 4 bases, leaving 3 bases of the junction unmatched. This CDR3 has 15 residues. Germline lookup yields CDR1 SGHRS and CDR2 YFSETQ.

V usage is TRBV11-1 and J usage is TRBJ2-1, with 12 nucleotides matching TRBD2. The CDR3 runs 21 residues. V lost 4 bases, J lost 9 bases, and 25 bases stayed unmatched. Per the germline V gene, CDR1 is SGHAT and CDR2 is FQDESV (reference sequence). The CDR3 loop reads CASSWGRGRTALAGGVSEQFF. As DNA, the CDR3 is TGTGCCAGCAGCTGGGGCAGGGGGCGGACTGCACTAGCGGGAGGTGTTAGTGAGCAGTTCTTC.

Ten or more counts support this clonotype. The V call is TRBV10-2, the J call TRBJ2-2; the D gene is possibly TRBD1 (6 bases). This CDR3 is built from 14 residues. Germline V gene sequence: CDR1 WSHSY, CDR2 SAAADI. V was pared by 9 bases and J by 7 bases, with 18 bases between. The DNA of the CDR3 is TGCGCCAGTAAAACTGACAGGTTCGGCGGGGAGCTGTTTTTT. Translation gives CASKTDRFGGELFF.

On this clonotype: This may be a read error, as it is one base from a much larger clone. This chain uses TRBV20-1 with TRBJ2-3, with 9 bases identical to TRBD2. The CDR3 is 15 amino acids. In germline, CDR1 is DFQATT, CDR2 SNEGSKA (reference sequence). CDR3 sequence reads: CSALKPGTSSDTPYF. CDR3 in DNA: TGCAGTGCTCTCAAGCCCGGGACTAGCAGCGATACGCCGTATTTT.

This clonotype has more than one count but fewer than ten. This rearrangement joins TRBV4-3 to TRBJ2-2; 7 bases agree with TRBD1. This CDR3 spans 13 amino acids. Germline V gene data show CDR1 as LGHNA and CDR2 as YSLEER. J was trimmed by 6 bases and V by 4 bases; bases with no gene match: 2. CDR3 sequence: CASSPTGAGELFF. In nucleotides, the CDR3 is TGCGCCAGCAGCCCCACAGGGGCCGGGGAGCTGTTTTTT.

This clonotype was recorded at least ten times. The chain couples TRBV6-2 or TRBV6-3 to TRBJ2-3; D is uncertain. The germline V and J ends were trimmed by 3 bases and 3 bases, with 16 bases remaining between them. CDR3 length: 16 amino acids. Germline V lookup: CDR1 MNHEY, CDR2 SVGEGT. For the CDR3, the DNA is TGTGCCAGCAGTTATCGACCAGGAGCTTTAACAGATACGCAGTATTTT. Its translation: CASSYRPGALTDTQYF.

Many counts were recorded for this clonotype. The chain combines TRBV9 with TRBJ2-7; D could derive from TRBD1 or TRBD2 (6 bases each). This CDR3 comprises 13 residues. Per the germline V gene, CDR1 is SGDLS and CDR2 is YYNGEE. V was trimmed by 3 bases and J by 6 bases, leaving 13 bases between them. The CDR3 nucleotides read TGTGCCAGCAGCGCCTACGGAGGGGGCGAGCAGTACTTC. This encodes CASSAYGGGEQYF.

The chain combines TRBV11-3 with TRBJ2-3; 8 bases line up with TRBD2. The V and J ends lost 1 base and 3 bases, in that order; junction bases with no gene match: 6. CDR3 length: 16 residues. The germline CDR1 and CDR2 sequences are SGHNT and YENEEA. CDR3 DNA: TGTGCCAGCAGCTTAGCGGGAGGGCCTTTAACAGATACGCAGTATTTT. Translating gives CASSLAGGPLTDTQYF.

This sequence joins TRBV28 and TRBJ2-1, with 8 bases fitting TRBD2. Germline trimming cut 5 bases from V and 6 bases from J; bases unmatched to any gene: 9. CDR1 and CDR2 (germline): MDHEN, SYDVKM. CDR3 length equals 15 residues. The CDR3 loop reads CASSVAGMGFNEQFF. The DNA of the CDR3 is TGTGCCAGCAGTGTAGCGGGAATGGGCTTCAATGAGCAGTTCTTC.

This sequence joins TRBV2 and TRBJ1-5; D is undetermined. Trimming left V 0 bases short and J 6 bases short, with 9 bases between. CDR3 length: 14 amino acids. CDR1 is SNHLY and CDR2 is FYNNEI in the germline V gene. This CDR3 is CASSEATVGQPQHF. CDR3 nucleotides: TGTGCCAGCAGTGAAGCCACAGTCGGTCAGCCCCAGCATTTT.

This clonotype occurred a few times. J is TRBJ2-1 and V is TRBV13; 9 nucleotides line up with TRBD2. V was clipped by 3 bases and J by 0 bases; unmatched bases: 3. This CDR3 spans 16 amino acids. CDR1 and CDR2 from the germline V gene are PRHDT and FYEKMQ (reference sequence). CDR3 bases: TGTGCCAGCAGCTTCTCAGCGGGGGGCTCCTACAATGAGCAGTTCTTC. Protein sequence: CASSFSAGGSYNEQFF.

The chain carries TRBV12-3 or TRBV12-4 and TRBJ1-1; 7 nucleotides match TRBD1. J lost 5 bases, V lost 7 bases, and 16 bases had no gene match. The CDR3 has 16 amino acids. The CDR3: CASNPGPGGSETEAFF. Written as DNA, the CDR3 is TGTGCCAGCAACCCGGGCCCAGGGGGAAGTGAGACTGAAGCTTTCTTT.

J is TRBJ2-1 and V is TRBV20-1; TRBD1 matches at 7 bases. V was clipped by 5 bases and J by 7 bases; unmatched bases: 11. Germline V CDR1 and CDR2: DFQATT, SNEGSKA (reference sequence). CDR3 size: 14 residues. The CDR3 bases are TGCAGTGCTGTACGGACAGGCGGGTTAAATGAGCAGTTCTTC. Amino acids: CSAVRTGGLNEQFF.